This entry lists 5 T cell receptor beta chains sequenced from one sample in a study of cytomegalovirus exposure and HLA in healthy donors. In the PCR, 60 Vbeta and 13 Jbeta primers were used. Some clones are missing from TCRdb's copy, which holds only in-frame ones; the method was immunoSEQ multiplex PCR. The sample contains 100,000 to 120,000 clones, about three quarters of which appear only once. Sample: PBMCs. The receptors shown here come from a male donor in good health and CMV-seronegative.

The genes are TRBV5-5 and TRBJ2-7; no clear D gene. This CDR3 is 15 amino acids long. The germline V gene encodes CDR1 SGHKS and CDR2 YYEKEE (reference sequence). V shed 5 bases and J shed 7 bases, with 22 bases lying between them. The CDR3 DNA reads TGTGCCAGCAGATTCCTCCGTGCCTTGCCTGAGGAGCAGTACTTC. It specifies CASRFLRALPEEQYF.

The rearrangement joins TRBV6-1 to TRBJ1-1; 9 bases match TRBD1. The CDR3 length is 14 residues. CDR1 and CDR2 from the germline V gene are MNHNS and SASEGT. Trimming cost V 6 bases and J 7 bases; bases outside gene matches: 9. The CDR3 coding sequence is TGTGCCAGCAGAAAGGGACAGGGATGGATTGAAGCTTTCTTT. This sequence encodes CASRKGQGWIEAFF.

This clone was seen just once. The CDR3 sequence: CASRRTSGVYQETQYF. The CDR3 bases are TGTGCCAGCAGGCGGACTAGCGGGGTGTACCAAGAGACCCAGTACTTC. J is TRBJ2-5 and V is TRBV11-3; the match to TRBD2 covers 12 bases. Germline CDR1 and CDR2: SGHNT and YENEEA. V shed 6 bases, J shed 0 bases, and the junction held 5 bases outside the gene matches. The CDR3 length is 16 residues.

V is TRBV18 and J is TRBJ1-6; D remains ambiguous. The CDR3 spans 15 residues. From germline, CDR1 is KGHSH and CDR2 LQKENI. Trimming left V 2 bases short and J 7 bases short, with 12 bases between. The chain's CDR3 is CASSPNRDRNSPLHF. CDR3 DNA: TGTGCCAGCTCACCAAACAGAGATAGGAATTCACCCCTCCACTTT.

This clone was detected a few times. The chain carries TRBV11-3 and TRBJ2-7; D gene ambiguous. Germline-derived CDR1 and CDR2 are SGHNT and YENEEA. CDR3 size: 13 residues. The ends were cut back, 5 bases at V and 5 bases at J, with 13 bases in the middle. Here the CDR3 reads CASSPSAANEQYF. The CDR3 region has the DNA TGTGCCAGCAGCCCATCGGCGGCGAACGAGCAGTACTTC.